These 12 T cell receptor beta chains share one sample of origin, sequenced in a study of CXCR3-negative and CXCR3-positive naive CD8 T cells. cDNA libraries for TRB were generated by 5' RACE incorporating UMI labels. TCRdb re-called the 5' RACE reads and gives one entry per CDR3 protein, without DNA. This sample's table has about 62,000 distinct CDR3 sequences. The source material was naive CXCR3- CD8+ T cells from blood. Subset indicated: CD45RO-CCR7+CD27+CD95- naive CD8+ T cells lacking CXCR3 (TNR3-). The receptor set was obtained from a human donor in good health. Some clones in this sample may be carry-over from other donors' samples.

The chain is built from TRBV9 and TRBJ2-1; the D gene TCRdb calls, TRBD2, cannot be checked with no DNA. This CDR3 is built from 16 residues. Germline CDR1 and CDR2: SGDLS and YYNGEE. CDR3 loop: CASSEAQRGSYNEQFF.

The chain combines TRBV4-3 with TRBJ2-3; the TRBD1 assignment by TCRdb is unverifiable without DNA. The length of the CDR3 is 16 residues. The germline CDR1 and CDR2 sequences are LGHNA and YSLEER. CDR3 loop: CASSPQPGTGTDTQYF.

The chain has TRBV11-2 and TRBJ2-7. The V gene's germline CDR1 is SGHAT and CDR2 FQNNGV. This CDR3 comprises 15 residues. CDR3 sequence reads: CASSLDYRPELEQYF.

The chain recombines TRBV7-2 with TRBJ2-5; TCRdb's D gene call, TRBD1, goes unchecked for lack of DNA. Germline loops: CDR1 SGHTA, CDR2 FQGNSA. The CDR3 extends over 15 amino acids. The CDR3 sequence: CASSRGGHPQETQYF.

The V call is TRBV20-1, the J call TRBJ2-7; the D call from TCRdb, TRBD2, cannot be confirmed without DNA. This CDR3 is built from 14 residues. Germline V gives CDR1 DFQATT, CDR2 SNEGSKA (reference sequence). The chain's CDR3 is CSARDRGGNYEQYF.

CDR3 protein: CASSYYPGLFSSGANLLTF. The V call is TRBV6-5, the J call TRBJ2-6; TCRdb outputs TRBD1, but without DNA this stays unchecked. Looked up from germline, CDR1 is MNHEY and CDR2 is SVGAGI. The length of the CDR3 is 19 residues.

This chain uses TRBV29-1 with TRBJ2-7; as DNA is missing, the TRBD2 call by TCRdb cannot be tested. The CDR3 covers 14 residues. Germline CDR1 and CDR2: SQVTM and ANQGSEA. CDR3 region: CSVWTSGTTYEQYF.

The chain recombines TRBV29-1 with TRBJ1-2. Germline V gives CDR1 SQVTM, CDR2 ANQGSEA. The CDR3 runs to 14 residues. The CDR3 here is CSVSWRDGYYGYTF.

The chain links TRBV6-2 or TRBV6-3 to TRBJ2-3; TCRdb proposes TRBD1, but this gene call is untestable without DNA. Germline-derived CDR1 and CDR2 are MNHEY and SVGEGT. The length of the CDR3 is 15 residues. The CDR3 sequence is CASRRRPGGRDTQYF.

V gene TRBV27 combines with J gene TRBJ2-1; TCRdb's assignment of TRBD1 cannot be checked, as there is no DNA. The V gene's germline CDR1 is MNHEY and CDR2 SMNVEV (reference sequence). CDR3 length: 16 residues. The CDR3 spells CASSLSPASSYNEQFF.

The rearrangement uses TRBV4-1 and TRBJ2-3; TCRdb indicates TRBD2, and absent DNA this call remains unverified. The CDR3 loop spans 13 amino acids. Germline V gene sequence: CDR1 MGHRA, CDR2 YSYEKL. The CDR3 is CASGSSATDTQYF.

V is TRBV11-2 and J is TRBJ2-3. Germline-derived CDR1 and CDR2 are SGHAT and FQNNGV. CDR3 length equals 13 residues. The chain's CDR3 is CASSFYGTDTQYF.